One sample yielded the 23 T cell receptor beta chains listed below, sequenced in a study of cytotoxic CD8 clonotypes in ibrutinib-treated CLL. TCRdb keeps only in-frame clones here, not all; method: immunoSEQ multiplex PCR. Of approximately 74,000 clones listed, 70% to 90% are singletons. This sample comprised PBMCs, obtained at disease progression, from a patient treated with ibrutinib. The receptors shown here come from a human donor with chronic lymphocytic leukemia.

This sequence joins TRBV29-1 and TRBJ2-1; 8 bases agree with TRBD1. The CDR3 runs 16 residues. The germline V gene has CDR1 SQVTM and CDR2 ANQGSEA. Trimming removed 4 bases from V and 4 bases from J; junction bases left unmatched: 12. CDR3 DNA sequence: TGCAGCGTTGGAGGGCGGCAGGGGGCAGGGTACAATGAGCAGTTCTTC. This translates into CSVGGRQGAGYNEQFF.

The chain has TRBV5-6 and TRBJ1-5; the D is unclear. CDR3 size: 13 residues. CDR1 is SGHDT, CDR2 YYEEEE, per germline. Trimming shortened V by 1 base and J by 4 bases, and 6 bases separated the two germline ends. CDR3 sequence (DNA): TGTGCCAGCAGCTTGACAGCAAATCAGCCCCAGCATTTT. This encodes CASSLTANQPQHF.

V gene TRBV5-6 combines with J gene TRBJ1-2; 7 nucleotides match TRBD1. The V gene's germline CDR1 is SGHDT and CDR2 YYEEEE. The CDR3 spans 14 residues. V lost 5 bases and J lost 8; bases outside the gene matches: 12. CDR3 sequence reads: CASSSGTVVYGYTF. The CDR3 DNA reads TGTGCCAGCAGTTCCGGGACAGTCGTATACGGCTACACCTTC.

The genes are TRBV5-4 and TRBJ1-1, with D possibly being TRBD1 (5 bases). Germline loops: CDR1 SGHNT, CDR2 YYREEE (reference sequence). The CDR3 is 12 residues long. V lost 1 base, J lost 6 bases, and 7 bases lay in between. CDR3 DNA sequence: TGTGCCAGCAGCTTGTGGGGGGCTGAAGCTTTCTTT. It yields the protein CASSLWGAEAFF. The full variable domain, with the rest looked up from reference TRBV5-4 and TRBJ1-1, is ETGVTQSPTHLIKTRGQQVTLRCSSQSGHNTVSWYQQALGQGPQFIFQYYREEENGRGNFPPRFSGLQFPNYSSELNVNALELDDSALYLCASSLWGAEAFFGQGTRLTVV.

The J gene is TRBJ1-5, the V gene TRBV10-2, with unresolved D. V shed 5 bases and J shed 2 bases, with 10 bases lying between them. The CDR3 totals 14 residues. From germline, CDR1 is WSHSY and CDR2 SAAADI. The chain's CDR3 is CASSWGGGNQPQHF. The CDR3 bases are TGCGCCAGCAGTTGGGGTGGGGGCAATCAGCCCCAGCATTTT.

In its sample, this clone ranks as large. The V call is TRBV9, the J call TRBJ2-5; D is tentatively TRBD1 or TRBD2 (5 bases each). The CDR3 is 12 residues long. Trimming left V 6 bases short and J 4 bases short, with 10 bases between. CDR1 and CDR2 (germline): SGDLS, YYNGEE. The CDR3 is CASKDSGETQYF. The CDR3 DNA sequence: TGTGCCAGCAAAGACAGCGGAGAGACCCAGTACTTC. The full variable domain, with the rest looked up from reference TRBV9 and TRBJ2-5, is DSGVTQTPKHLITATGQRVTLRCSPRSGDLSVYWYQQSLDQGLQFLIQYYNGEERAKGNILERFSAQQFPDLHSELNLSSLELGDSALYFCASKDSGETQYFGPGTRLLVL.

This clone occurred a few times. The rearrangement links TRBV7-6 to TRBJ2-6, with D unresolved. Germline CDR1 SGHVS, CDR2 FNYEAQ. V was pared by 1 base and J by 2 bases, with 15 bases between. This CDR3 comprises 18 residues. CDR3 DNA sequence: TGTGCCAGCAGCTTAGGTGGTCCCCGGCCGACTGGGGCCAACGTCCTGACTTTC. It encodes CASSLGGPRPTGANVLTF.

V and J are TRBV5-1 and TRBJ2-1, with 8 positions matching TRBD2. This CDR3 has 16 amino acids. The germline gives CDR1 SGHRS, CDR2 YFSETQ. V gave up 7 bases and J gave up 1 base; unmatched junction bases: 10. The CDR3 here is CASRSSGIASYNEQFF. The CDR3 DNA reads as TGCGCCAGCCGAAGTAGCGGGATAGCGTCCTACAATGAGCAGTTCTTC.

The gene calls are TRBV19 and TRBJ1-5, with a tentative D call TRBD1 (5 bases). The V end was cut by 7 bases, the J end by 7 bases, with 14 bases between. CDR3 length: 13 residues. Looked up from germline, CDR1 is LNHDA and CDR2 is SQIVND (reference sequence). The CDR3 protein is CASTGWDDQPQHF. The CDR3 nucleotides are TGTGCCAGTACTGGGTGGGACGACCAGCCCCAGCATTTT.

V gene TRBV5-4 combines with J gene TRBJ2-5; D is unresolved. Germline-derived CDR1 and CDR2 are SGHNT and YYREEE (reference sequence). The CDR3 sequence is 11 residues long. V gave up 4 bases and J gave up 2 bases, with 3 bases separating them. The CDR3 spells CASSGQETQYF. The CDR3 DNA is TGTGCCAGCAGCGGACAAGAGACCCAGTACTTC.

This clone was picked up a small number of times. The rearrangement uses TRBV6-1 and TRBJ1-5; 8 nucleotides agree with TRBD1. Germline lookup yields CDR1 MNHNS and CDR2 SASEGT. V dropped 7 bases and J dropped 4; count of bases not matched to a gene: 3. The CDR3 consists of 13 residues. In nucleotides, the CDR3 is TGTGCCAGCACCAGACAGGGGAATCAGCCCCAGCATTTT. Protein sequence: CASTRQGNQPQHF.

The chain recombines TRBV7-9 with TRBJ2-1; 7 bases agree with TRBD1. The CDR3 contains 15 residues. With 3 bases clipped from V and 8 bases from J, the junction kept 10 bases outside the gene matches. Germline V CDR1 and CDR2: SEHNR, FQNEAQ (reference sequence). In DNA, the CDR3 is TGTGCCAGCAGCTTCACAGGGGACGGGTTGTATGAGCAGTTCTTC. Translation: CASSFTGDGLYEQFF.

The chain has TRBV6-4 and TRBJ2-2; D may match TRBD1 or TRBD2 (5 bases each). The CDR3 runs 14 residues. Trimming removed 6 bases from V and 4 bases from J, with 12 bases in between. Germline assignment: CDR1 MRHNA and CDR2 SNTAGT. The CDR3 is CASRPGRSTGELFF. In nucleotides, the CDR3 is TGTGCCAGCAGACCGGGACGGAGCACCGGGGAGCTGTTTTTT.

This rearrangement joins TRBV19 to TRBJ1-1; D is perhaps TRBD1 (6 bases). This CDR3 has 14 amino acids. Germline values: CDR1 LNHDA, CDR2 SQIVND (reference sequence). The ends were cut back, 7 bases at V and 3 bases at J, with 15 bases in the middle. The DNA for the CDR3 is TGTGCCAGTATCCCGGACAGAGCTTACACTGAAGCTTTCTTT. It specifies CASIPDRAYTEAFF.

The genes are TRBV7-9 and TRBJ1-1; D unclear. The CDR3 has 13 residues. The germline gives CDR1 SEHNR, CDR2 FQNEAQ (reference sequence). Deletions cut 1 base from V and 7 bases from J, with 10 bases between. The DNA for the CDR3 is TGTGCCAGCAGCTTAGTCAAACACCTTGAAGCTTTCTTT. As protein: CASSLVKHLEAFF.

The chain uses TRBV9 and TRBJ1-1, with a possible D match to TRBD1 (6 bases). Germline V gene sequence: CDR1 SGDLS, CDR2 YYNGEE. CDR3 size: 14 residues. V lost 3 bases and J 6 bases, leaving 15 bases between the germline ends. The CDR3 sequence: CASSAPTGIPEAFF. The CDR3 region has the DNA TGTGCCAGCAGCGCGCCAACAGGGATCCCTGAAGCTTTCTTT.

In DNA, the CDR3 is TGCGCCAGCAGTGAGTCTCCGAGCACAGATACGCAGTATTTT. Protein product: CASSESPSTDTQYF. The J gene is TRBJ2-3, the V gene TRBV10-1; D not certain. V was pared by 0 bases and J by 0 bases, with 4 bases between. The CDR3 runs 14 residues. Germline V gene data show CDR1 as WNHNN and CDR2 as SYGVQD (reference sequence).

The CDR3 DNA is TGTGCCCAAAGCCGGGGGGCCGATGAGCAGTTCTTC. Residues: CAQSRGADEQFF. The rearrangement joins TRBV30 to TRBJ2-1; perhaps TRBD2 as D (7 bases). Trimming pared 8 bases from V and 8 bases from J, leaving 16 bases between. Germline loops: CDR1 GTSNPN, CDR2 SVGIG (reference sequence). The CDR3 covers 12 residues.

This sequence joins TRBV5-1 and TRBJ1-1; D not certain. V dropped 1 base and J dropped 0 bases, with 7 bases sitting between them. This CDR3 contains 14 residues. Germline CDR1 and CDR2: SGHRS and YFSETQ. The CDR3 nucleotides are TGCGCCAGCAGCTTGTACAGCCTGAACACTGAAGCTTTCTTT. This gives the protein CASSLYSLNTEAFF.

The chain joins TRBV2 to TRBJ2-7; D tentatively fits TRBD1 or TRBD2 (5 bases each). The germline V gene has CDR1 SNHLY and CDR2 FYNNEI. V shed 2 bases and J shed 6 bases, with 17 bases lying between them. The CDR3 covers 15 residues. CDR3 sequence (DNA): TGTGCCAGCAGTGAATACCGAGGGGTAGCGTTCGAGCAGTACTTC. Its translation is CASSEYRGVAFEQYF.

The rearrangement joins TRBV7-9 to TRBJ1-2, with 7 nucleotides matching TRBD1. V shed 2 bases, J shed 1 base, and the junction held 4 bases outside the gene matches. The length of the CDR3 is 15 residues. Per the germline V gene, CDR1 is SEHNR and CDR2 is FQNEAQ (reference sequence). This CDR3 is CASSLSDRYNYGYTF. In DNA, the CDR3 is TGTGCCAGCAGCTTATCGGACAGGTATAACTATGGCTACACCTTC.

The rearrangement joins TRBV7-3 to TRBJ2-1; possibly TRBD2 for D (6 bases). This CDR3 has 12 amino acids. Germline CDR1 SGHTA, CDR2 FQGTGA. V dropped 5 bases and J dropped 11 bases, with 13 bases sitting between them. CDR3 protein: CASSPTGGKQFF. As DNA, the CDR3 is TGTGCCAGCAGCCCTACAGGCGGGAAGCAGTTCTTC.

The V and J genes are TRBV7-9 and TRBJ1-4; D unclear. Looked up from germline, CDR1 is SEHNR and CDR2 is FQNEAQ (reference sequence). The CDR3 contains 13 residues. V was clipped by 5 bases and J by 10 bases, with 14 bases between them. The CDR3: CASSGQVATKLFF. CDR3 in DNA: TGTGCCAGCAGCGGGCAGGTTGCTACAAAACTGTTTTTT.